These 8 T cell receptor beta chains share one sample of origin, sequenced in a study of Ad26.COV2.S vaccination and SARS-CoV-2 variants. As to treatment: over 15 received Ad26.COV2.S at low or high dose, single or two shots; about 5 received placebo; per-sample allocation not given. The investigators took samples on day 63 after the first vaccine or placebo injection. Assay used: immunoSEQ multiplex PCR; TCRdb lists only in-frame clones, some missing. In the table there are a few hundred thousand clones, 83% of which are singletons. The starting material was peripheral blood, obtained in a trial of Ad26.COV2.S vaccine versus placebo. The source is a person between 18 and 65 years old who received the Ad26.COV2.S COVID-19 vaccine or a placebo.

This clone has only a few counts. Within the sample, other DNA sequences also encode this same CDR3. V is TRBV5-1 and J is TRBJ1-1; D remains ambiguous. There are 13 residues in the CDR3. CDR1 and CDR2 (germline): SGHRS, YFSETQ. V lost 5 bases and J lost 1, with 9 bases in between. In nucleotides, the CDR3 is TGCGCCAGCAGTCCCGACGGGAACACTGAAGCTTTCTTT. This gives the protein CASSPDGNTEAFF.

This clone was seen just once. The rearrangement joins TRBV7-6 to TRBJ1-5; no firm D call. Germline CDR1 and CDR2: SGHVS and FNYEAQ. The CDR3 contains 15 residues. V was cut by 1 base and J by 2 bases, with 9 bases left in between. For the CDR3, the DNA is TGTGCCAGCAGCTTAGGGGGTTCGGGCAATCAGCCCCAGCATTTT. It translates to CASSLGGSGNQPQHF.

This chain connects TRBV2 to TRBJ2-3; 9 nucleotides match TRBD2. Trimming cost V 7 bases and J 3 bases; bases outside gene matches: 5. The CDR3 runs to 14 residues. Germline CDR1 and CDR2: SNHLY and FYNNEI. The CDR3 here is CASTPGLATDTQYF. The DNA for the CDR3 is TGTGCCAGCACCCCGGGACTAGCTACAGATACGCAGTATTTT.

The V gene is TRBV7-9, the J gene TRBJ2-1; D gene unclear. This CDR3 contains 13 residues. Germline CDR1 and CDR2: SEHNR and FQNEAQ (reference sequence). V lost 1 base to trimming and J lost 10 bases, with 11 bases between them. Here the CDR3 DNA reads TGTGCCAGCAGCTTAGGAGGAAGGCCCGAGCAGTTCTTC. The encoded protein is CASSLGGRPEQFF. The whole variable domain, remainder taken from reference TRBV7-9 and TRBJ2-1, is DTGVSQNPRHKITKRGQNVTFRCDPISEHNRLYWYRQTLGQGPEFLTYFQNEAQLEKSRLLSDRFSAERPKGSFSTLEIQRTEQGDSAMYLCASSLGGRPEQFFGPGTRLTVL.

The J gene is TRBJ2-6, the V gene TRBV6-1, with D perhaps TRBD1 (6 bases). Trimming removed 1 base at V and 0 bases at J, with 13 bases between. This CDR3 has 18 residues. Germline assignment: CDR1 MNHNS and CDR2 SASEGT. The CDR3 DNA reads TGTGCCAGCAGTGAAGTCAGGGGTCATGCCTCTGGGGCCAACGTCCTGACTTTC. It encodes CASSEVRGHASGANVLTF.

As DNA, the CDR3 is TGTGCCAGCAGTGAATCCAGCGGGAGGGCCGGGACCCAGTACTTC. This codes for CASSESSGRAGTQYF. The chain combines TRBV2 with TRBJ2-5; 10 bases are shared with TRBD2. V lost 2 bases, J lost 7 bases, and 7 bases stayed unmatched. This CDR3 is built from 15 residues. Germline loops: CDR1 SNHLY, CDR2 FYNNEI.

V usage is TRBV30 and J usage is TRBJ2-7; 8 nucleotides match TRBD1. With 0 bases clipped from V and 9 bases from J, the junction kept 10 bases outside the gene matches. Germline-derived CDR1 and CDR2 are GTSNPN and SVGIG (reference sequence). There are 14 residues in the CDR3. Here the CDR3 DNA reads TGTGCCTGGAGTGTAGGGCAGGGGGCGCGTGGGCAGTACTTC. Protein: CAWSVGQGARGQYF.

The chain joins TRBV7-9 to TRBJ2-3; D possibly corresponds to TRBD1 (6 bases). The CDR3 covers 17 residues. Germline lookup yields CDR1 SEHNR and CDR2 FQNEAQ (reference sequence). Trimming pared 5 bases from V and 3 bases from J, leaving 21 bases between. CDR3 sequence (DNA): TGTGCCAGCAGCCGAGGAGAAACAGGGAAGCGGACAGATACGCAGTATTTT. Its translation is CASSRGETGKRTDTQYF.